The rows below give T cell receptor beta chains drawn from one sample of a study of T cell responses to AZD1222 COVID-19 vaccine. TCRdb's table, derived via immunoSEQ multiplex PCR, lists solely in-frame clones and lacks some. The sample lists around 130,000 clones, approximately 92% seen once, with 0.9% to 1.3% in the top ten. Sequencing used peripheral blood, obtained 28 days after the second AZD1222 dose. Every receptor here comes from an adult who received the AZD1222 COVID-19 vaccine. Each CDR3 is given with its conserved first and last residue. Each record gives: J gene, V gene, D gene, clone size, CDR3 DNA, CDR3 protein. A D gene is named only where the DNA matches it firmly. Expanded clones are given a class, and other clones once, few, many or no size at all.

TRBJ2-2 | TRBV5-1 | - | once | TGCGCCAGCAGCGATCAGGTCACCGGGGAGCTGTTTTTT | CASSDQVTGELFF
TRBJ2-7 | TRBV7-3 | - | - | TGTGCCAGCAGCTTAATTGGCGGACCCTACGAGCAGTACTTC | CASSLIGGPYEQYF
TRBJ2-7 | TRBV28 | TRBD2 | - | TGTGCCAGCAGTTTGGCGGGAGGGGACCACGAGCAGTACTTC | CASSLAGGDHEQYF
TRBJ1-6 | TRBV7-2 | - | - | TGTGCCAGCAGCTTCCCCCTGGCAGGGGAGCACCCCCTCCACTTT | CASSFPLAGEHPLHF
TRBJ2-5 | TRBV7-7 | TRBD2 | - | TGTGCCAGCAGCTTAGCGGCTAGCGGGGGGGTCGAGACCCAGTACTTC | CASSLAASGGVETQYF
TRBJ2-3 | TRBV11-3 | TRBD1 | - | TGTGCCAGCAGCTTAGGGACAGGGGGCAAGACAGATACGCAGTATTTT | CASSLGTGGKTDTQYF
TRBJ1-6 | TRBV9 | - | - | TGTGCCAGCAGCCTCGGCACAAATTCACCCCTCCACTTT | CASSLGTNSPLHF
TRBJ1-5 | TRBV27 | - | - | TGTGCCAGCAGTTTTTCATCGGGGGTTACGACCCAGCATTTT | CASSFSSGVTTQHF
TRBJ2-3 | TRBV29-1 | TRBD2 | - | TGCAGCGTTGTTTTCCTAGCGGGCACAGATACGCAGTATTTT | CSVVFLAGTDTQYF
TRBJ2-7 | TRBV4-2 | TRBD2 | - | TGTGCCAGCAGTGACCGCCTGGGCATAGCGGGGAGCGGGTACGAGCAGTACTTC | CASSDRLGIAGSGYEQYF
TRBJ1-2 | TRBV5-1 | TRBD1 | - | TGCGCCAGCAGCTTACAGTCAGGACAGGGGAATTATGGCTACACCTTC | CASSLQSGQGNYGYTF
TRBJ1-4 | TRBV19 | - | few | TGTGCCAGTAGTCGGGGGCGCTTAGAAAAACTGTTTTTT | CASSRGRLEKLFF
TRBJ2-1 | TRBV27 | TRBD2 | - | TGTGCCAGCATCCGGACTAGCGGGAGTTCGTTATACAATGAGCAGTTCTTC | CASIRTSGSSLYNEQFF
TRBJ2-3 | TRBV2 | - | - | TGTGCCAGCAGTGGTCTAGGGCCTAGCACAGATACGCAGTATTTT | CASSGLGPSTDTQYF
TRBJ1-2 | TRBV12-3/TRBV12-4 | TRBD1 | - | TGTTCAACAGGGGCCTTTAACTATGGCTACACCTTC | CSTGAFNYGYTF
TRBJ1-5 | TRBV18 | TRBD1 | - | TGTGCCAGCTCACGTGACAGGGCGATCGCTAGCAATCAGCCCCAGCATTTT | CASSRDRAIASNQPQHF
TRBJ1-2 | TRBV12-3/TRBV12-4 | - | - | TGTGCCAGCAGTGACGACGGACCTGATGGCTACACCTTC | CASSDDGPDGYTF
TRBJ1-1 | TRBV4-3 | TRBD1 | - | TGCGCCAGCAGCCAAGATTCCCGGGACAGGGGAGGAGACACTGAAGCTTTCTTT | CASSQDSRDRGGDTEAFF
TRBJ1-1 | TRBV5-6 | - | - | TGTGCCAGCAGCTTGGAATGGAGGAACACTGAAGCTTTCTTT | CASSLEWRNTEAFF
TRBJ2-7 | TRBV7-2 | - | - | TGTGCCAGCAGCTTAGCGGTATACGAGCAGTACTTC | CASSLAVYEQYF
TRBJ2-5 | TRBV2 | TRBD2 | - | TGTGCCAGCAGTGATCCCCGGGGTTTAGCGGGGGCGGAGGAGACCCAGTACTTC | CASSDPRGLAGAEETQYF
TRBJ1-5 | TRBV2 | TRBD1 | - | TGTGCCAGCAGTCTCCAGGGGGCTTCTCAGCCCCAGCATTTT | CASSLQGASQPQHF
TRBJ1-2 | TRBV30 | - | once | TGTGCCTGGACGCGGACGGGGGGAGATGGCTACACCTTC | CAWTRTGGDGYTF
TRBJ1-2 | TRBV6-5 | - | - | TGTGCCAGCAGACGAGGTCATGGCTACACCTTC | CASRRGHGYTF
TRBJ2-7 | TRBV2 | - | - | TGTGCCAGCAGTCTTCCGGGTTACTCCTACGAGCAGTACTTC | CASSLPGYSYEQYF
TRBJ1-3 | TRBV4-2 | - | - | TGTGCCAGCAGCCAAGATCAGGGGATGGGAAACACCATATATTTT | CASSQDQGMGNTIYF
TRBJ2-7 | TRBV7-9 | - | - | TGTGCCAGCAGCCCACCAGGGGCAGGGAATGGCGAGCAGTACTTC | CASSPPGAGNGEQYF
TRBJ1-3 | TRBV28 | TRBD1 | - | TGTGCCAGCAGTACTTCCGGACAGGCCGTCTCTGGAAACACCATATATTTT | CASSTSGQAVSGNTIYF
TRBJ1-1 | TRBV23-1 | TRBD1 | - | TGCGCCAGCAGTCAAATCGGGACAGCCACAACTGAAGCTTTCTTT | CASSQIGTATTEAFF
TRBJ2-3 | TRBV5-1 | - | once | TGCGCCAGCAGCCTCCGGGTTGCCACAGATACGCAGTATTTT | CASSLRVATDTQYF
TRBJ2-2 | TRBV3-1/TRBV3-2 | - | once | TGTGCCAGCAGACAAACTCTCGCGAACACCGGGGAGCTGTTTTTT | CASRQTLANTGELFF
TRBJ2-7 | TRBV25-1 | - | - | TGTGCCAGCAGTGAATGGGGTGGGGCTTACGAGCAGTACTTC | CASSEWGGAYEQYF
TRBJ1-6 | TRBV4-3 | - | - | TGCGCCAGCAGCCAGAGATCCGGGGGATATAGTAATTCACCCCTCCACTTT | CASSQRSGGYSNSPLHF
TRBJ1-1 | TRBV7-9 | - | - | TGTGCCAGCAGCTTATCAGACTGGGGTGAAGCTTTCTTT | CASSLSDWGEAFF
TRBJ1-2 | TRBV6-2/TRBV6-3 | - | - | TGTGCCAGCAGTTATCCCGGACGGAACTATGGCTACACCTTC | CASSYPGRNYGYTF
TRBJ2-5 | TRBV28 | - | - | TGTGCCAGCAGTTTCGACGGGTCAGTCCAAGAGACCCAGTACTTC | CASSFDGSVQETQYF
TRBJ1-4 | TRBV2 | - | once | TGTGCCAGCAGTGCCTCGGGAGCTCCTGGTGAAAAACTGTTTTTT | CASSASGAPGEKLFF
TRBJ2-1 | TRBV7-9 | - | - | TGTGCCAGCAGCATCGGGCAGTTCAATGAGCAGTTCTTC | CASSIGQFNEQFF
TRBJ1-2 | TRBV29-1 | - | - | TGCAGCGTTGTTCGGGCCGGGGGTAACTATGGCTACACCTTC | CSVVRAGGNYGYTF
TRBJ2-3 | TRBV7-3 | TRBD2 | - | TGTGCCAGCAGCTTAATGGCTAGCGGGGGGCCGGATACGCAGTATTTT | CASSLMASGGPDTQYF
TRBJ2-5 | TRBV2 | TRBD2 | - | TGTGCCAGCAGTGAACGGCTAGCGGGAGCAGGAGAGACCCAGTACTTC | CASSERLAGAGETQYF
TRBJ1-3 | TRBV5-1 | - | few | TGCGCCAGCACCCCCTTCGGGCAGGGTTTCGGAAACACCATATATTTT | CASTPFGQGFGNTIYF
TRBJ1-1 | TRBV29-1 | - | - | TGCAGCGTTGAATCAGGGAACACTGAAGCTTTCTTT | CSVESGNTEAFF
TRBJ1-2 | TRBV24-1 | - | - | TGTGCCACCGGCGGCGGGGATGGCTACACCTTC | CATGGGDGYTF
TRBJ2-7 | TRBV30 | TRBD2 | - | TGTGCCTGGAGTCCTTCTTTAGCGGGACCTTGGGAGCAGTACTTC | CAWSPSLAGPWEQYF
TRBJ2-7 | TRBV7-2 | TRBD1 | few | TGTGCCAGCAGCAGACAGGGTCAAACCTACGAGCAGTACTTC | CASSRQGQTYEQYF
TRBJ2-7 | TRBV7-8 | - | - | TGTGCCAGCAGCTTAGGTCCCAGGGAGTACGAGCAGTACTTC | CASSLGPREYEQYF
TRBJ1-1 | TRBV14 | TRBD1 | - | TGTGCCAGCAGCCTTTTTGGGACAGCGAACACTGAAGCTTTCTTT | CASSLFGTANTEAFF
TRBJ2-7 | TRBV5-6 | - | - | TGTGCCAGCAGCTTGGGGCGGGTGCTCGAGCAGTACTTC | CASSLGRVLEQYF